The rows below give T cell receptor beta chains drawn from one sample of a study of shared clonotypes between healthy human individuals. TCRdb's copy holds only in-frame clones and misses some; the assay was immunoSEQ multiplex PCR. In the table there are 2.5 million or so clones, roughly nine tenths of which are singletons. Source material: naive CD4+ T cells sorted from blood. The receptors were sampled from a man aged 18 to 35 in good health. Both conserved end residues are part of each CDR3. D genes are given only for firm matches. Clone size is not always given. Where it is, it says once, few, many or a class for expanded clones.

d_call	cdr3_length	clone_size	v_call	j_call	cdr3_aa	cdr3_nt
-	15	-	TRBV29-1	TRBJ1-1	CSVEATKAKNTEAFF	TGCAGCGTTGAGGCGACGAAGGCCAAGAACACTGAAGCTTTCTTT
-	13	-	TRBV10-3	TRBJ2-7	CAINEALRYEQYF	TGTGCCATCAACGAGGCTCTCCGCTACGAGCAGTACTTC
-	14	-	TRBV19	TRBJ2-3	CASSPLYSTDTQYF	TGTGCCAGTAGTCCCCTTTACAGCACAGATACGCAGTATTTT
-	14	-	TRBV25-1	TRBJ1-3	CASSAGTSGNTIYF	TGTGCCAGCAGTGCCGGGACTTCAGGAAACACCATATATTTT
-	14	few	TRBV2	TRBJ1-5	CASSEGQFNQPQHF	TGTGCCAGCAGTGAAGGACAGTTCAATCAGCCCCAGCATTTT
-	12	few	TRBV7-9	TRBJ2-2	CASSLGSGELFF	TGTGCCAGCAGCTTAGGCTCCGGGGAGCTGTTTTTT
-	15	-	TRBV5-1	TRBJ2-1	CASSLELGPTSSPFF	TGCGCCAGCAGCTTGGAATTAGGACCCACTAGCTCTCCGTTCTTC
-	18	-	TRBV7-9	TRBJ2-6	CASSLEQGDRSRANVLTF	TGTGCCAGCAGCTTAGAACAGGGCGACCGCTCTCGGGCCAACGTCCTGACTTTC
-	13	-	TRBV30	TRBJ1-2	CAWNTEYNYGYTF	TGTGCCTGGAATACAGAATATAACTATGGCTACACCTTC
-	12	-	TRBV5-6	TRBJ1-1	CASSFANTEAFF	TGTGCCAGCAGCTTTGCGAACACTGAAGCTTTCTTT
-	15	-	TRBV6-5	TRBJ2-2	CASSYAGIGTGELFF	TGTGCCAGCAGTTACGCGGGGATCGGCACCGGGGAGCTGTTTTTT
-	11	-	TRBV29-1	TRBJ2-5	CSVEDPGERYF	TGCAGCGTTGAAGATCCTGGGGAGCGGTACTTC
-	14	-	TRBV7-2	TRBJ2-2	CASSLGGSTGELFF	TGTGCCAGCAGCCTAGGGGGGAGCACCGGGGAGCTGTTTTTT
TRBD1	16	-	TRBV6-1	TRBJ1-5	CASSEWTGISNQPQHF	TGTGCCAGCAGTGAATGGACAGGTATTAGCAATCAGCCCCAGCATTTT